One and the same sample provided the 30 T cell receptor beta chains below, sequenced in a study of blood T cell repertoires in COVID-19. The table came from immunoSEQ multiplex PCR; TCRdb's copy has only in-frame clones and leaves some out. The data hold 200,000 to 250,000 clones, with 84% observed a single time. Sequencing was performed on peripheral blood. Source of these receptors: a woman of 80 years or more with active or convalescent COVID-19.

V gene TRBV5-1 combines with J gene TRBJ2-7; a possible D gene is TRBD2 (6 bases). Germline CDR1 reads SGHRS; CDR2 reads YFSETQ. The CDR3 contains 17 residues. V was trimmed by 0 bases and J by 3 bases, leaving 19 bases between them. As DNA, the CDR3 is TGCGCCAGCAGCTTGGCCTTCCGCGGGACCGACCGCTACGAGCAGTACTTC. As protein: CASSLAFRGTDRYEQYF.

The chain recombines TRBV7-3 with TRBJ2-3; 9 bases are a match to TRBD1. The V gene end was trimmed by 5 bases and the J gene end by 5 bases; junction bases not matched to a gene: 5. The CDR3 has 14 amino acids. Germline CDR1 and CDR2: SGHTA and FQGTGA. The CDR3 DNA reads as TGTGCCAGCAGCCCCGGGACAGGGATAGATACGCAGTATTTT. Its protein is CASSPGTGIDTQYF. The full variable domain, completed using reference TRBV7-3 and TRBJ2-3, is GAGVSQTPSNKVTEKGKYVELRCDPISGHTALYWYRQSLGQGPEFLIYFQGTGAADDSGLPNDRFFAVRPEGSVSTLKIQRTERGDSAVYLCASSPGTGIDTQYFGPGTRLTVL.

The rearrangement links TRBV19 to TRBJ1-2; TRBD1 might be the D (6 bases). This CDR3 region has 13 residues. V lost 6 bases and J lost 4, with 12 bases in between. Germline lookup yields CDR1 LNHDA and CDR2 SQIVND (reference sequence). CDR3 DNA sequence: TGTGCCAGTAGGGACAGCGGGAGCTATGGCTACACCTTC. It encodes CASRDSGSYGYTF.

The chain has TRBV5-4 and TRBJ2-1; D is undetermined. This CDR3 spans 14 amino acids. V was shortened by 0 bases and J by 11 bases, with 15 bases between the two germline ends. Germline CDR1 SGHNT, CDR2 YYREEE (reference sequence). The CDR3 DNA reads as TGTGCCAGCAGCTTGGACTCCTCTTTTCCTAAGCAGTTCTTC. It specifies CASSLDSSFPKQFF.

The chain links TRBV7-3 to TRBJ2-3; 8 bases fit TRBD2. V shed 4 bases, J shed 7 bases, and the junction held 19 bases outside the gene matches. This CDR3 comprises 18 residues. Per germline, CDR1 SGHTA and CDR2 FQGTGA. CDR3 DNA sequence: TGTGCCAGCAGCTCGGGGGGTCCGAGCGGGAGAGTAGGAAATACGCAGTATTTT. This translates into CASSSGGPSGRVGNTQYF. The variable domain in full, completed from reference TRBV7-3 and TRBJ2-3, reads GAGVSQTPSNKVTEKGKYVELRCDPISGHTALYWYRQSLGQGPEFLIYFQGTGAADDSGLPNDRFFAVRPEGSVSTLKIQRTERGDSAVYLCASSSGGPSGRVGNTQYFGPGTRLTVL.

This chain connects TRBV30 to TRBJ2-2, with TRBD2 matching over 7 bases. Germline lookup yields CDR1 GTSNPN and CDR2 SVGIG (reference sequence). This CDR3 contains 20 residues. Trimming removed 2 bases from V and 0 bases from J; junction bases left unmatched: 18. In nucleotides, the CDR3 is TGTGCCTGGAGTCTCCGGGACGGGAGGAAAGATGTCGCGAACACCGGGGAGCTGTTTTTT. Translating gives CAWSLRDGRKDVANTGELFF.

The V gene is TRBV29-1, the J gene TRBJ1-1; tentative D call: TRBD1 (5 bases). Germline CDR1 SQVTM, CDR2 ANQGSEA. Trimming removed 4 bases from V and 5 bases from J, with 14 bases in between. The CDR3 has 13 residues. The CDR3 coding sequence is TGCAGCGTTGTAGGGGCAGGGCGGACTGAAGCTTTCTTT. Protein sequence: CSVVGAGRTEAFF.

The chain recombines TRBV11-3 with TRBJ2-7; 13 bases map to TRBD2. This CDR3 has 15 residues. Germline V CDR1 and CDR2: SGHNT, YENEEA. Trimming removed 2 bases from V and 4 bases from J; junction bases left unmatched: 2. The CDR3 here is CASSLRTSGGYEQYF. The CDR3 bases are TGTGCCAGCAGCTTACGGACTAGCGGGGGATACGAGCAGTACTTC. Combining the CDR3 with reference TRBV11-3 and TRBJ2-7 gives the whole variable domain EAGVVQSPRYKIIEKKQPVAFWCNPISGHNTLYWYLQNLGQGPELLIRYENEEAVDDSQLPKDRFSAERLKGVDSTLKIQPAELGDSAVYLCASSLRTSGGYEQYFGPGTRLTVT.

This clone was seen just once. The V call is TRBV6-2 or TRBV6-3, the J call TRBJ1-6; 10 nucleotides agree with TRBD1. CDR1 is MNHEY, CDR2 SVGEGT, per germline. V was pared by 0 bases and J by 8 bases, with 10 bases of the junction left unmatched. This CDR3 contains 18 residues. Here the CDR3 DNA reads TGTGCCAGCAGTTACTCGAGGGACAGGGGCCGATTGGATTCACCCCTCCACTTT. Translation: CASSYSRDRGRLDSPLHF.

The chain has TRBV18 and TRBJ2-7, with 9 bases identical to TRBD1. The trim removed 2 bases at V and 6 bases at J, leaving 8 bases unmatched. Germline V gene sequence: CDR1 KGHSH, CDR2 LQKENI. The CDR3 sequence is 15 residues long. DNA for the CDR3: TGTGCCAGCTCACCAATTCCGGGACAGGGCTCCGAGCAGTACTTC. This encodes CASSPIPGQGSEQYF.

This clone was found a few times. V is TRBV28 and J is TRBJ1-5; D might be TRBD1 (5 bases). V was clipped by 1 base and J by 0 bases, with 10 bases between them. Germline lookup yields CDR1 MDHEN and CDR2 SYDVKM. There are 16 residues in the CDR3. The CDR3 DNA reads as TGTGCCAGCAGTTTATACAGGCTTGTTAGCAATCAGCCCCAGCATTTT. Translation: CASSLYRLVSNQPQHF.

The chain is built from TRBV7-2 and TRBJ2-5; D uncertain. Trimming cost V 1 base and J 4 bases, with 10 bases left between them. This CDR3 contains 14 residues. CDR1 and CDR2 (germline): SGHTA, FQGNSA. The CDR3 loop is CASSLDRVSETQYF. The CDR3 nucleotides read TGTGCCAGCAGCTTAGACCGGGTATCAGAGACCCAGTACTTC. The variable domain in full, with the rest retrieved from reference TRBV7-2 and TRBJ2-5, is GAGVSQSPSNKVTEKGKDVELRCDPISGHTALYWYRQSLGQGLEFLIYFQGNSAPDKSGLPSDRFSAERTGGSVSTLTIQRTQQEDSAVYLCASSLDRVSETQYFGPGTRLLVL.

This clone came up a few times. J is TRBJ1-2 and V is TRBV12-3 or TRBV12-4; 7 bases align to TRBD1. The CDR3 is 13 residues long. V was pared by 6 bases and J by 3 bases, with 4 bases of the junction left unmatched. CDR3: CASRPTGYYGYTF. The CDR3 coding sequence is TGTGCCAGCAGGCCGACAGGGTACTATGGCTACACCTTC.

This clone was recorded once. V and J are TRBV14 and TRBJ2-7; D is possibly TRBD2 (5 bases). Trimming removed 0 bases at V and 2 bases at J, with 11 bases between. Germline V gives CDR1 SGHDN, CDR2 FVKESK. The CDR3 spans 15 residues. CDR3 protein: CASSQELVPPYEQYF. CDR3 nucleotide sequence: TGTGCCAGCAGCCAAGAACTAGTACCACCCTACGAGCAGTACTTC.

The DNA of the CDR3 is TGTGCCAGCAGCCCCCGGGGAATGGGGGCCAAAAACATTCAGTACTTC. This sequence encodes CASSPRGMGAKNIQYF. The gene calls are TRBV9 and TRBJ2-4; tentative D call: TRBD2 (5 bases). Trimming pared 4 bases from V and 1 base from J, leaving 15 bases between. CDR1 and CDR2 (germline): SGDLS, YYNGEE. The CDR3 runs 16 residues.

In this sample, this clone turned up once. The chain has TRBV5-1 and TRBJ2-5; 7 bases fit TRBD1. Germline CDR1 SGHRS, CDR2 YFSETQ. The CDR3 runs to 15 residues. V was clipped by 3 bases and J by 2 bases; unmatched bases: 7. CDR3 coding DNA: TGCGCCAGCAGCTCAACGACAGGGACACAAGAGACCCAGTACTTC. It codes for CASSSTTGTQETQYF.

As DNA, the CDR3 is TGTGCCAGCAGCGGGCAGGGGGCTGACACTGAAGCTTTCTTT. The encoded protein is CASSGQGADTEAFF. The chain links TRBV5-5 to TRBJ1-1; 8 nucleotides agree with TRBD1. The V and J ends lost 4 bases and 3 bases, in that order; junction bases with no gene match: 5. Germline-derived CDR1 and CDR2 are SGHKS and YYEKEE (reference sequence). The CDR3 has 14 amino acids.

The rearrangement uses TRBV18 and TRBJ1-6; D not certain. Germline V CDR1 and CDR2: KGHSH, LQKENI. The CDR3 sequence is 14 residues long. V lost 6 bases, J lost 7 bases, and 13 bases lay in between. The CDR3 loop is CASSNKGGNSPLHF. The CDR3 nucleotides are TGTGCCAGCTCGAATAAGGGAGGCAATTCACCCCTCCACTTT.

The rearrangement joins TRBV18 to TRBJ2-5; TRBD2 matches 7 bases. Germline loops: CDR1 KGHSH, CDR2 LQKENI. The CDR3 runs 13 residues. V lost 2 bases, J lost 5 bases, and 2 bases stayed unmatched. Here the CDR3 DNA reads TGTGCCAGCTCACCAGGACTAGGGGAGACCCAGTACTTC. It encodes CASSPGLGETQYF.

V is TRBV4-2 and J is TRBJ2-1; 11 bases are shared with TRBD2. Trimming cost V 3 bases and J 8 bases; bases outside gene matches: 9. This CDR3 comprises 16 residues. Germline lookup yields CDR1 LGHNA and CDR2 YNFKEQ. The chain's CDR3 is CASSQAGSSGGYEQFF. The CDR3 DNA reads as TGTGCCAGCAGCCAGGCGGGCTCTAGCGGGGGGTATGAGCAGTTCTTC.

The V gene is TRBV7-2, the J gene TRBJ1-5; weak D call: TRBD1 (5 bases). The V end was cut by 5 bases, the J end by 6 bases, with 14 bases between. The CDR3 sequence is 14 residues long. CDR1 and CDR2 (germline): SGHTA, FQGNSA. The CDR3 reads CASSAGGGSQPQHF. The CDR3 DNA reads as TGTGCCAGCAGCGCGGGGGGGGGTAGTCAGCCCCAGCATTTT.

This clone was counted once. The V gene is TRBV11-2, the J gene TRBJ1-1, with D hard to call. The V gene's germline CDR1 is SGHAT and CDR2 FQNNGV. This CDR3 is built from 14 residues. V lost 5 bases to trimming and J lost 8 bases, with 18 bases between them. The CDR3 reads CASSLRRAGAEAFF. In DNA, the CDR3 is TGTGCCAGCAGCCTGAGGAGGGCAGGTGCCGAAGCTTTCTTT.

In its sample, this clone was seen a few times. The chain's CDR3 is CASSFLYNEKLFF. The CDR3 DNA reads as TGTGCCAGCAGTTTCTTATATAATGAAAAACTGTTTTTT. The V gene is TRBV27, the J gene TRBJ1-4; D gene ambiguous. The CDR3 consists of 13 residues. From germline, CDR1 is MNHEY and CDR2 SMNVEV (reference sequence). V was cut by 3 bases and J by 4 bases, with 6 bases left in between.

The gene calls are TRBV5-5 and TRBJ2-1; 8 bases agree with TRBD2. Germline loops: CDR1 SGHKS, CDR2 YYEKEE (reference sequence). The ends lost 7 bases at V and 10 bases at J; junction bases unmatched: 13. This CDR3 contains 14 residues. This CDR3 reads CASRPGGAGLEQFF. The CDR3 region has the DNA TGTGCCAGCCGCCCGGGGGGGGCAGGGTTGGAGCAGTTCTTC. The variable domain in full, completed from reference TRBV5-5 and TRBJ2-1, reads DAGVTQSPTHLIKTRGQQVTLRCSPISGHKSVSWYQQVLGQGPQFIFQYYEKEERGRGNFPDRFSARQFPNYSSELNVNALLLGDSALYLCASRPGGAGLEQFFGPGTRLTVL.

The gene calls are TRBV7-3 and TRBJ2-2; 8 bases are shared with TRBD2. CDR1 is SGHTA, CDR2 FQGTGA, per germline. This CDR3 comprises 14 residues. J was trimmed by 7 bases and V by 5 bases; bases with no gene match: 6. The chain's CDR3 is CASSILAVGGELFF. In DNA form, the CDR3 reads TGTGCCAGCAGCATACTAGCGGTAGGCGGGGAGCTGTTTTTT.

CDR3 protein: CASSTQGYQPQHF. DNA for the CDR3: TGTGCCAGTAGTACCCAGGGCTATCAGCCCCAGCATTTT. This sequence joins TRBV19 and TRBJ1-5; D might be TRBD1 (5 bases). The CDR3 contains 13 residues. The V gene's germline CDR1 is LNHDA and CDR2 SQIVND (reference sequence). V lost 4 bases to trimming and J lost 5 bases, with 9 bases between them.

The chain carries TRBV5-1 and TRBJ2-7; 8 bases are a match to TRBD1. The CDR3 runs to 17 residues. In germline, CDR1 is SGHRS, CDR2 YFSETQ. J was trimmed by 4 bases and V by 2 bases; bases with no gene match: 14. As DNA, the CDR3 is TGCGCCAGCAGCTTCGAACCACCCGGGACAGGATTATACGAGCAGTACTTC. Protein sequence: CASSFEPPGTGLYEQYF.

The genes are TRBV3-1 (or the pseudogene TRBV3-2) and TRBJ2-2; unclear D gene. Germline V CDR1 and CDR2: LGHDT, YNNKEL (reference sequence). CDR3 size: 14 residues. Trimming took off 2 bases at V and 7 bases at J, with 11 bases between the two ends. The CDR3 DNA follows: TGTGCCAGCAGCCAACGAGAGTACGGCGGGGAGCTGTTTTTT. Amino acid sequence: CASSQREYGGELFF.

The CDR3 bases are TGTGCCAGCAGTGAACCCCCGGGGACAGGGCTGGACGAGCAGTACTTC. Its translation: CASSEPPGTGLDEQYF. V usage is TRBV6-1 and J usage is TRBJ2-7; 9 bases fit TRBD1. With 2 bases clipped from V and 5 bases from J, the junction kept 10 bases outside the gene matches. The CDR3 spans 16 residues. Germline V CDR1 and CDR2: MNHNS, SASEGT.

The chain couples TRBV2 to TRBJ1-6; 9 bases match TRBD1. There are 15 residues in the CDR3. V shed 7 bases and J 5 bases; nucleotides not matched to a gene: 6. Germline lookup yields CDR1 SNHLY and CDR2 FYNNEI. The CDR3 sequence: CASMGTGLDNSPLHF. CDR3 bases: TGTGCCAGCATGGGGACAGGGTTGGATAATTCACCCCTCCACTTT.